The 21 T cell receptor beta chains below were found in one sample sequenced in a study of cytomegalovirus exposure and HLA in healthy donors. Primers included in the PCR were 60 Vbeta and 13 Jbeta primers. Method: immunoSEQ multiplex PCR; TCRdb's copy keeps in-frame clones and lacks some. The sample has more than 70,000 clones; about 80% are singletons. Sequencing was done on a sample of PBMCs. The receptor set was obtained from a man younger than 45 in good health and CMV-seropositive.

The gene calls are TRBV28 and TRBJ1-2; 8 bases align to TRBD1. In germline, CDR1 is MDHEN, CDR2 SYDVKM. The length of the CDR3 is 15 residues. V trimming: 3 bases; J trimming: 7 bases; junction bases outside the gene matches: 10. The CDR3 protein is CASSFPGGAIGGYTF. CDR3 coding DNA: TGTGCCAGCAGTTTCCCAGGGGGCGCAATTGGTGGCTACACCTTC.

This sequence joins TRBV5-1 and TRBJ2-3; D ambiguous. From germline, CDR1 is SGHRS and CDR2 YFSETQ. V lost 1 base to trimming and J lost 6 bases, with 6 bases between them. The CDR3 runs 12 residues. The CDR3 DNA is TGCGCCAGCAGCTTGATATCGGATACGCAGTATTTT. Translating gives CASSLISDTQYF.

This rearrangement joins TRBV5-4 to TRBJ1-1; the D gene is possibly TRBD1 (5 bases). Looked up from germline, CDR1 is SGHNT and CDR2 is YYREEE (reference sequence). Trimming shortened V by 0 bases and J by 0 bases, and 15 bases separated the two germline ends. CDR3 size: 17 residues. DNA for the CDR3: TGTGCCAGCAGCTTGGGCAGGTTGGGCAGGGTGAACACTGAAGCTTTCTTT. Protein product: CASSLGRLGRVNTEAFF.

CDR3 region: CASTRLGQRGIDIQYF. CDR3 coding DNA: TGTGCCAGTACTCGACTGGGGCAGAGAGGAATAGACATTCAGTACTTC. The gene calls are TRBV19 and TRBJ2-4, with a tentative D call TRBD1 (5 bases). This CDR3 comprises 16 residues. V was clipped by 7 bases and J by 8 bases, with 24 bases between them. The germline V gene has CDR1 LNHDA and CDR2 SQIVND (reference sequence).

This clone showed up just once. The chain carries TRBV5-1 and TRBJ2-5, with 8 bases matching TRBD1. V lost 4 bases, J lost 7 bases, and 12 bases stayed unmatched. Germline V CDR1 and CDR2: SGHRS, YFSETQ. This CDR3 contains 15 residues. The CDR3 DNA sequence: TGCGCCAGCAGCCCCCTCGGACAGGGAAAGGGGACCCAGTACTTC. It is translated as CASSPLGQGKGTQYF.

This chain joins TRBV25-1 and TRBJ2-1; TRBD2 agrees at 7 bases. Germline loops: CDR1 MGHDK, CDR2 SYGVNS. V was pared by 3 bases and J by 7 bases, with 18 bases of the junction left unmatched. The CDR3 covers 18 residues. CDR3 coding DNA: TGTGCCAGCAGTGACAATATGTCCCCTAGGCGGGAGCGGAATGAGCAGTTCTTC. This encodes CASSDNMSPRRERNEQFF.

This chain uses TRBV5-4 with TRBJ2-3; TRBD2 might be the D (6 bases). Germline CDR1 SGHNT, CDR2 YYREEE (reference sequence). The CDR3 consists of 13 residues. Trimming pared 0 bases from V and 6 bases from J, leaving 8 bases between. The CDR3 nucleotides read TGTGCCAGCAGCTTGGGGGGGGAGGATACGCAGTATTTT. Translation gives CASSLGGEDTQYF.

This chain connects TRBV4-1 to TRBJ2-2; TRBD1 matches at 7 bases. V was clipped by 9 bases and J by 4 bases; unmatched bases: 23. The CDR3 sequence is 19 residues long. Germline V gene lookup returns CDR1 MGHRA and CDR2 YSYEKL. This CDR3 is CASTKTGTPVVSSTGELFF. CDR3 sequence (DNA): TGCGCCAGTACCAAGACAGGGACGCCCGTAGTCTCGAGCACCGGGGAGCTGTTTTTT.

The chain recombines TRBV4-1 with TRBJ2-1; 13 nucleotides match TRBD2. The CDR3 runs to 16 residues. After removal of 3 bases from V and 4 bases from J, the junction contained 3 bases not matched to a gene. The germline gives CDR1 MGHRA, CDR2 YSYEKL. This CDR3 is CASSQVLAGGYNEQFF. The CDR3 nucleotides are TGCGCCAGCAGCCAGGTACTAGCGGGAGGGTACAATGAGCAGTTCTTC.

The chain links TRBV6-6 to TRBJ2-7, with TRBD1 matching over 8 bases. Germline CDR1 reads MNHNY; CDR2 reads SVGAGI (reference sequence). CDR3 length: 15 amino acids. V shed 6 bases and J 2 bases; nucleotides not matched to a gene: 9. The CDR3 region is CASSLAGTGAYEQYF. CDR3 in DNA: TGTGCCAGCAGCCTTGCCGGGACAGGAGCCTACGAGCAGTACTTC.

V usage is TRBV27 and J usage is TRBJ1-1; D may be TRBD1 (5 bases). Trimming cost V 6 bases and J 0 bases, with 5 bases left between them. Germline V gene sequence: CDR1 MNHEY, CDR2 SMNVEV (reference sequence). This CDR3 has 12 amino acids. The CDR3 reads CASRTVNTEAFF. The CDR3 DNA reads TGTGCCAGCAGGACAGTGAACACTGAAGCTTTCTTT.

The chain recombines TRBV5-6 with TRBJ1-5; 8 nucleotides agree with TRBD1. Germline V CDR1 and CDR2: SGHDT, YYEEEE. The CDR3 is made up of 14 amino acids. The V and J ends lost 2 bases and 6 bases, in that order; junction bases with no gene match: 4. CDR3 nucleotide sequence: TGTGCCAGCAGCTTCAGGGGGCGCAGTCAGCCCCAGCATTTT. The encoded protein is CASSFRGRSQPQHF.

The chain joins TRBV10-3 to TRBJ2-7; 7 bases align to TRBD2. The CDR3 has 17 amino acids. The V gene's germline CDR1 is ENHRY and CDR2 SYGVKD. The V and J ends lost 3 bases and 3 bases, in that order; junction bases with no gene match: 14. The CDR3 reads CAISDSDGGLVYYEQYF. DNA of the CDR3: TGTGCCATCAGTGATTCTGACGGGGGGTTGGTTTACTACGAGCAGTACTTC.

The gene calls are TRBV29-1 and TRBJ1-3; possible D gene TRBD1, 5 bases. V lost 6 bases to trimming and J lost 4 bases, with 10 bases between them. The CDR3 is 12 amino acids. CDR1 and CDR2 from the germline V gene are SQVTM and ANQGSEA. CDR3 region: CSVGLGGNTIYF. CDR3 bases: TGCAGCGTGGGACTGGGCGGAAACACCATATATTTT.

V and J are TRBV5-4 and TRBJ2-7; the match to TRBD1 covers 9 bases. The CDR3 consists of 13 residues. Germline V gene sequence: CDR1 SGHNT, CDR2 YYREEE (reference sequence). Trimming took 3 bases from V and 7 from J; bases not matched to a gene: 5. The CDR3 here is CASSWTGAGEQYF. The DNA for the CDR3 is TGTGCCAGCAGCTGGACAGGGGCGGGGGAGCAGTACTTC.

The chain couples TRBV19 to TRBJ1-5, with D perhaps TRBD1 (6 bases). Germline CDR1 reads LNHDA; CDR2 reads SQIVND (reference sequence). This CDR3 is built from 14 residues. Deletions cut 4 bases from V and 0 bases from J, with 7 bases between. In DNA form, the CDR3 reads TGTGCCAGTAGTACAGGGGTTAGCAATCAGCCCCAGCATTTT. Translated, it gives CASSTGVSNQPQHF.

CDR3 loop: CASSPRRGTGELFF. CDR3 in DNA: TGTGCCAGCAGTCCTCGACGGGGAACCGGGGAGCTGTTTTTT. The V and J genes are TRBV28 and TRBJ2-2; D might be TRBD2 (5 bases). Trimming removed 5 bases from V and 5 bases from J, with 12 bases in between. The length of the CDR3 is 14 residues. CDR1 is MDHEN, CDR2 SYDVKM, per germline.

The chain couples TRBV21-1 to TRBJ2-7; the D call of TRBD1 is as the table states it, not checked on the DNA. TRBV21-1 is annotated as a pseudogene. The CDR3 contains 13 residues. CDR3 sequence (DNA): TGTGCCAGCAGCAAAGCGGTGCTGGGCGAGCAGTACGTC. Its protein product is CASSKAVLGEQYV.

V is TRBV5-1 and J is TRBJ2-7, with D possibly matching TRBD2 (5 bases). CDR3 length equals 13 residues. The germline CDR1 and CDR2 sequences are SGHRS and YFSETQ. V gave up 2 bases and J gave up 4 bases, with 10 bases separating them. The CDR3 DNA is TGCGCCAGCAGCTTATGGACGGGATACGAGCAGTACTTC. Translation gives CASSLWTGYEQYF.

The gene calls are TRBV4-3 and TRBJ2-3, with TRBD2 matching over 13 bases. The V gene's germline CDR1 is LGHNA and CDR2 YSLEER. V trimming: 1 base; J trimming: 3 bases; junction bases outside the gene matches: 7. CDR3 length equals 18 residues. The CDR3 here is CASSQGLWTSGSTDTQYF. The CDR3 bases are TGCGCCAGCAGCCAAGGGTTATGGACTAGCGGGAGTACAGATACGCAGTATTTT.

The chain carries TRBV6-5 and TRBJ2-2; D gene uncertain. Per germline, CDR1 MNHEY and CDR2 SVGAGI. There are 12 residues in the CDR3. The V and J ends lost 6 bases and 3 bases respectively, with 5 bases between them. The chain's CDR3 is CASSPYTGELFF. CDR3 DNA sequence: TGTGCCAGCAGCCCATACACCGGGGAGCTGTTTTTT.